This T cell receptor (beta chain) appears in the sequencing data of a study of shared clonotypes between healthy human individuals. In regard to this clone: What it recognizes is unknown.

Using about 220 ng DNA, some 30,000 T cell genomes, the sorted-subset replicate PCRs were run. The repertoire was sequenced with immunoSEQ multiplex PCR; TCRdb's copy has only in-frame clones and lacks some. The profile shows more than 2,000,000 clones, roughly 93% of them singletons. Regarding the study as a whole: Among donors, sharing of clonotypes was expected to be affected by sequencing depth.

This TCR derives from a young man in good health. Some clones in this sample may be carry-over from other donors' samples. Material: naive CD4+ T cells from PBMCs. The subset here: CD45RA+ positively selected.

CDR3 coding DNA: TGTGCCAGCGGCTGGGGGAACGCGAACACTGAAGCTTTCTTT. It yields the protein CASGWGNANTEAFF. V is TRBV2 and J is TRBJ1-1; maybe TRBD1 (5 bases). V dropped 8 bases and J dropped 1 base, with 14 bases sitting between them. The CDR3 has 14 residues. CDR1 and CDR2 (germline): SNHLY, FYNNEI.